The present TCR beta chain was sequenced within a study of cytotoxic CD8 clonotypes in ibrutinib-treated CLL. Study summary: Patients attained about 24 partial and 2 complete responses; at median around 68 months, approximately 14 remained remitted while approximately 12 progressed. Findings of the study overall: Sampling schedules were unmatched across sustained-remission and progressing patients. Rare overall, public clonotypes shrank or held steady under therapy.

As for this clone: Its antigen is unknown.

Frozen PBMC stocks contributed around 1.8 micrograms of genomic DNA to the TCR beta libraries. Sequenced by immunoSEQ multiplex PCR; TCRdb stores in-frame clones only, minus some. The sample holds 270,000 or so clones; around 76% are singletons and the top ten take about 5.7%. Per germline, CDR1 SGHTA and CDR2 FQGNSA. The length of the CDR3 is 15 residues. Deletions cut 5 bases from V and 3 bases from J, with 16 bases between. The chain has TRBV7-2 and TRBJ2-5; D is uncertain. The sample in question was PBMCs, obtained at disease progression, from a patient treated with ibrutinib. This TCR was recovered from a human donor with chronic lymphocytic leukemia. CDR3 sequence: CASSPRGSAKETQYF. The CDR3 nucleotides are TGTGCCAGCAGCCCCCGTGGGTCGGCGAAAGAGACCCAGTACTTC.